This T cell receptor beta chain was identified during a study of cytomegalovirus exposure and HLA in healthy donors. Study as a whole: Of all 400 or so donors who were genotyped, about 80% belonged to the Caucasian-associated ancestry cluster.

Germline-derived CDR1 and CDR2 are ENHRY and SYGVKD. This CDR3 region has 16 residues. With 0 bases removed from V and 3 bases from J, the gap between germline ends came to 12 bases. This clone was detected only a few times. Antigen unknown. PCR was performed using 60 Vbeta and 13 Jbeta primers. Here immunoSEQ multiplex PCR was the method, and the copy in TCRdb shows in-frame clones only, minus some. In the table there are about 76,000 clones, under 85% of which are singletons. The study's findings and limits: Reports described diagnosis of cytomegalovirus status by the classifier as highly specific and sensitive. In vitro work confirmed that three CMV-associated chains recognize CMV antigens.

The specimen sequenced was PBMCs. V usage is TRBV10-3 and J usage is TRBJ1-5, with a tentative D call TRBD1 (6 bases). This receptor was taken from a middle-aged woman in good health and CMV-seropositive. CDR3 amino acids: CAISESATGHNQPQHF. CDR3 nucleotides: TGTGCCATCAGTGAGTCCGCTACAGGGCACAATCAGCCCCAGCATTTT.